A selection of T cell receptor beta chains follows, all from one sample in a study of blood T cell repertoires in COVID-19. The protocol was immunoSEQ multiplex PCR, while the TCRdb copy is restricted to in-frame clones and leaves out a portion. The sample holds hundreds of thousands of clones; nearly 85% are singletons and the top ten take around 7.8%. Sequences were obtained from peripheral blood. These TCRs come from a human donor in a cohort sampled during active COVID-19. CDR3s include the opening cysteine and the closing phenylalanine or tryptophan. Fields, in order: J gene, V gene, D gene, clone size, CDR3 protein, CDR3 DNA. A D gene is named only where the DNA matches it firmly. The listing skips clone size in some rows; elsewhere it reads once, few, many or a size class.

>TRBJ2-3|TRBV4-1|.|.
CASSQYIQGEDTQYF
TGCGCCAGCAGCCAATATATACAGGGTGAAGATACGCAGTATTTT
>TRBJ1-1|TRBV5-1|TRBD1|.
CASSSTGGWAEAFF
TGCGCCAGCAGCTCGACAGGGGGCTGGGCTGAAGCTTTCTTT
>TRBJ2-1|TRBV5-1|.|.
CASSFQGGASYNEQFF
TGCGCCAGCAGCTTCCAGGGCGGGGCCTCCTACAATGAGCAGTTCTTC
>TRBJ2-5|TRBV6-1|TRBD2|.
CASSEWGGQETQYF
TGTGCCAGCAGTGAATGGGGGGGACAAGAGACCCAGTACTTC
>TRBJ2-7|TRBV6-6|TRBD2|.
CASSLRTSGDEQYF
TGTGCCAGCAGTCTCAGGACTAGCGGGGACGAGCAGTACTTC
>TRBJ2-7|TRBV23-1|.|few
CASSQSPRTESYEQYF
TGCGCCAGCAGTCAATCCCCACGCACAGAGTCCTACGAGCAGTACTTC
>TRBJ2-7|TRBV11-1|TRBD2|.
CASSFEVAGDNEQYF
TGTGCCAGCAGCTTCGAAGTAGCGGGAGACAACGAGCAGTACTTC
>TRBJ1-2|TRBV7-9|.|.
CASSLGRSEGDYGYTF
TGTGCCAGCAGCTTAGGGCGGTCAGAGGGGGACTATGGCTACACCTTC
>TRBJ2-7|TRBV19|TRBD1|.
CASRRQGSHEQYF
TGTGCCAGTAGACGACAGGGATCCCACGAGCAGTACTTC
>TRBJ2-3|TRBV19|.|.
CASSPTSDTQYF
TGTGCCAGTAGTCCAACTAGTGATACGCAGTATTTT
>TRBJ2-2|TRBV5-1|.|few
CASSEKTRTGELFF
TGCGCCAGCAGCGAGAAAACTAGGACCGGGGAGCTGTTTTTT
>TRBJ2-1|TRBV13|TRBD2|.
CASRIAGGPISYNEQFF
TGTGCCAGCAGAATAGCGGGAGGCCCTATCTCCTACAATGAGCAGTTCTTC
>TRBJ1-4|TRBV5-1|.|.
CASSFSGAATNEKLFF
TGCGCCAGCAGCTTTTCAGGGGCCGCAACTAATGAAAAACTGTTTTTT
>TRBJ2-3|TRBV10-3|TRBD2|.
CAISPTGSGTTDTQYF
TGTGCCATCAGCCCAACAGGAAGCGGGACCACAGATACGCAGTATTTT
>TRBJ1-3|TRBV21-1|.|.
CASSKDPSSRGRNTIYF
TGTGCCAGCAGCAAAGACCCTTCCTCCCGTGGGCGAAACACCATATATTTT
>TRBJ2-3|TRBV11-2|TRBD2|.
CASSLGSLRGGYTDTQYF
TGTGCCAGCAGCTTAGGTTCTTTGCGCGGGGGGTACACAGATACGCAGTATTTT
>TRBJ2-4|TRBV19|.|.
CASSIEGTSVGAMILAKNIQYF
TGTGCCAGTAGTATAGAGGGGACATCGGTCGGGGCCATGATACTAGCCAAAAACATTCAGTACTTC
>TRBJ2-1|TRBV9|TRBD2|.
CASSVKETSGGSSYNEQFF
TGTGCCAGCAGCGTAAAGGAGACTAGCGGGGGGAGCTCCTACAATGAGCAGTTCTTC
>TRBJ2-3|TRBV3-1/TRBV3-2|.|.
CASSQDRGRGSTQYF
TGTGCCAGCAGCCAAGATCGTGGGCGGGGCAGTACGCAGTATTTT
>TRBJ1-3|TRBV15|.|.
CATSRGGRLGNTIYF
TGTGCCACCAGCAGAGGAGGCAGACTTGGAAACACCATATATTTT
>TRBJ1-6|TRBV4-3|.|.
CASSQARGYTLHF
TGCGCCAGCAGCCAGGCACGCGGGTACACCCTCCACTTT
>TRBJ1-4|TRBV27|TRBD1|many
CASSSKRQGAVREKLFF
TGTGCCAGCAGTTCGAAACGTCAGGGGGCAGTTCGTGAAAAACTGTTTTTT
>TRBJ1-5|TRBV5-5|TRBD1|.
CASSREQGRNQPQHF
TGTGCCAGCAGCCGCGAACAGGGGCGCAATCAGCCCCAGCATTTT
>TRBJ1-2|TRBV2|TRBD1|.
CASSLGQAAWVGYTF
TGTGCCAGCAGCCTGGGACAGGCGGCATGGGTTGGCTACACCTTC
>TRBJ1-3|TRBV6-1|TRBD1|.
CASSVTGTGGTGNTIYF
TGTGCCAGCAGTGTAACCGGGACAGGGGGAACTGGAAACACCATATATTTT
>TRBJ1-1|TRBV3-1/TRBV3-2|.|.
CASSQENNEAFF
TGTGCCAGCAGCCAAGAGAACAATGAAGCTTTCTTT
>TRBJ2-3|TRBV2|TRBD1|.
CASSEALGTGRPDTQYF
TGTGCCAGCAGTGAAGCGCTAGGGACAGGTCGGCCAGATACGCAGTATTTT
>TRBJ2-1|TRBV27|TRBD2|.
CASSLSGLAGNKQFF
TGTGCCAGCAGTTTATCTGGACTAGCTGGGAATAAGCAGTTCTTC
>TRBJ2-2|TRBV24-1|.|many
CATSDVTETGELFF
TGTGCCACCAGTGATGTGACAGAGACCGGGGAGCTGTTTTTT
>TRBJ2-1|TRBV4-3|.|.
CASSQDRLTGNEQFF
TGCGCCAGCAGCCAAGATCGACTTACGGGGAATGAGCAGTTCTTC
>TRBJ1-5|TRBV19|TRBD1|once
CASSPADRGSNQPQHF
TGTGCCAGTAGTCCAGCGGACAGGGGTAGCAATCAGCCCCAGCATTTT
>TRBJ2-5|TRBV3-1/TRBV3-2|.|.
CASSPFGGEETQYF
TGTGCCAGCAGCCCCTTTGGAGGGGAAGAGACCCAGTACTTC
>TRBJ2-3|TRBV28|.|.
CASCGGTDTQYF
TGTGCCAGTTGCGGGGGCACAGATACGCAGTATTTT
>TRBJ1-1|TRBV12-3/TRBV12-4|.|.
CASSLGGWSEAFF
TGTGCCAGCAGTTTAGGAGGGTGGTCTGAAGCTTTCTTT
>TRBJ1-6|TRBV28|.|few
CASSRGGVESPLHF
TGTGCCAGCAGCCGCGGGGGGGTTGAGTCACCCCTCCACTTT
>TRBJ2-7|TRBV10-2|TRBD1|few
CASWGQGVSYEQYF
TGCGCCAGCTGGGGACAGGGGGTCTCCTACGAGCAGTACTTC
>TRBJ1-1|TRBV11-1|.|once
CASSSKTAYEAFF
TGTGCCAGCAGCTCAAAGACAGCTTATGAAGCTTTCTTT
>TRBJ1-6|TRBV5-6|.|.
CASSFTSGLSYNSPLHF
TGTGCCAGCAGCTTCACCTCGGGACTCTCTTATAATTCACCCCTCCACTTT
>TRBJ2-1|TRBV3-1/TRBV3-2|TRBD2|.
CASSLPGLASNEQFF
TGTGCCAGCAGCCTGCCGGGACTAGCAAGCAATGAGCAGTTCTTC
>TRBJ1-1|TRBV4-1|TRBD1|.
CASSHIQTGPRAEAFF
TGCGCCAGCAGCCACATCCAGACAGGGCCGAGGGCTGAAGCTTTCTTT
>TRBJ1-2|TRBV7-2|.|.
CASSRPGVGGYTF
TGTGCCAGCAGCCGCCCAGGGGTAGGTGGCTACACCTTC
>TRBJ2-7|TRBV7-8|.|.
CASSPGHPGTYEQYF
TGTGCCAGCAGCCCCGGACACCCTGGAACCTACGAGCAGTACTTC
>TRBJ1-2|TRBV28|TRBD1|.
CASRLTFSPSTGGYTF
TGTGCCAGCAGATTAACCTTCAGCCCTTCGACAGGGGGGTACACCTTC
>TRBJ1-5|TRBV18|TRBD1|few
CASSSQDRGPGQPQHF
TGTGCCAGCTCATCCCAGGACAGGGGGCCGGGTCAGCCCCAGCATTTT
>TRBJ2-1|TRBV11-2|.|.
CASSPRLPGEGYNEQFF
TGTGCCAGCAGCCCGCGGCTCCCCGGGGAAGGTTACAATGAGCAGTTCTTC
>TRBJ2-1|TRBV7-3|TRBD2|.
CARFPTSGREGNEQFF
TGTGCCCGCTTCCCGACTAGCGGGAGGGAAGGGAATGAGCAGTTCTTC